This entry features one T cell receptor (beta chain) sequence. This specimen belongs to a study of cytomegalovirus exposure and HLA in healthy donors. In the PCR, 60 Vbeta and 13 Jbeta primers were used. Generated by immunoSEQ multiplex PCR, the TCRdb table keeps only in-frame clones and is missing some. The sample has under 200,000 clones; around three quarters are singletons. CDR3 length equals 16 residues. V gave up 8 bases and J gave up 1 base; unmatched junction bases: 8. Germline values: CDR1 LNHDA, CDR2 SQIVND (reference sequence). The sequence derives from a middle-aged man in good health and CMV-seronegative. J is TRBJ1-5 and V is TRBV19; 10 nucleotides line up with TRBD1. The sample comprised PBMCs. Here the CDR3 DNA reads TGTGCCAGTTGCGATCCGGGACAGGGGAGCAATCAGCCCCAGCATTTT. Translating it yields CASCDPGQGSNQPQHF.